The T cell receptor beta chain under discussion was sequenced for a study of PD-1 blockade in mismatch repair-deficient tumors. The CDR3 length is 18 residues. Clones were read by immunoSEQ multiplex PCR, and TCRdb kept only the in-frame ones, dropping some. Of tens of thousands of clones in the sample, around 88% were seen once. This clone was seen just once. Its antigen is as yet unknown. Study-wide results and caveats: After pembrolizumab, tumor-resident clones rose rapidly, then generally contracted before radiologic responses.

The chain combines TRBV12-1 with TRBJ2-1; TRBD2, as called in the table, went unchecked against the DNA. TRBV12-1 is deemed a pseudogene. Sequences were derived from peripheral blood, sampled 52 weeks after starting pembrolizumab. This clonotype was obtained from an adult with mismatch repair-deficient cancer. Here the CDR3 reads CASSTGLAGGALTNEQFF. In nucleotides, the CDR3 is TGTGCCAGCAGCACCGGACTAGCGGGAGGCGCCCTTACTAATGAGCAGTTCTTC.